These T cell receptor beta chains were read from a single sample in a study of blood T cells in healthy people across ages. TCRdb used MiXCR to reprocess the 5' RACE reads, holding one entry per CDR3 protein. The repertoire has about 760,000 distinct CDR3 sequences, roughly three fifths of them found once; the top ten carry roughly 24%. Material for sequencing was blood. These receptors were collected from a man aged 35 to 55 in good health. Each CDR3 is given with its conserved first and last residue. D genes are given only for firm matches.

CASSQDRQGGRGYTF | TRBJ1-2 | TRBV4-3 | TRBD1
CASSQDTREFDEQYF | TRBJ2-7 | TRBV4-3 | NA
CASSWGGDTEAFF | TRBJ1-1 | TRBV6-1 | NA
CASSNRGLDGYTF | TRBJ1-2 | TRBV27 | NA
CASSPRGTGMNTEAFF | TRBJ1-1 | TRBV28 | NA
CASSDRRAPKAYEQYF | TRBJ2-7 | TRBV6-1 | NA
CASSFDSPINYGYTF | TRBJ1-2 | TRBV12-3/TRBV12-4 | NA
CASSQEGSGSPGDTQYF | TRBJ2-3 | TRBV4-1 | TRBD2
CASSRQGGSEKLFF | TRBJ1-4 | TRBV28 | TRBD1
CASSLELAGQETQYF | TRBJ2-5 | TRBV5-1 | TRBD2
CASRTGWGTEAFF | TRBJ1-1 | TRBV27 | NA
CASSEQGSSYEQYF | TRBJ2-7 | TRBV7-3 | NA
CASSSQGQETQYF | TRBJ2-5 | TRBV5-4 | TRBD1
CASSSPQGYTF | TRBJ1-2 | TRBV27 | NA
CATSASTGQNQPQHF | TRBJ1-5 | TRBV24-1 | TRBD1
CASSLGGPPGGFQETRYF | TRBJ2-4 | TRBV5-1 | NA
CASSLFQRNEQFF | TRBJ2-1 | TRBV5-6 | NA
CASSLESGYSTSGELFF | TRBJ2-2 | TRBV11-2 | NA
CASSSLAHSPEATKETQYF | TRBJ2-5 | TRBV12-3/TRBV12-4 | NA
CASLPTGDNSPLHF | TRBJ1-6 | TRBV7-9 | TRBD1
CASRPTSGRENTGELFF | TRBJ2-2 | TRBV6-2/TRBV6-3 | TRBD2
CASSPSGTSGSYEQYF | TRBJ2-7 | TRBV3-1 | TRBD2
CASSLYAENIQYF | TRBJ2-4 | TRBV7-3 | NA
CASKTPQWEGYTF | TRBJ1-2 | TRBV7-9 | NA
CASSDLAGYTDTQYF | TRBJ2-3 | TRBV25-1 | TRBD2
CARGRPNQPQHF | TRBJ1-5 | TRBV28 | NA
CASSRRLAHKTDTQYF | TRBJ2-3 | TRBV12-3/TRBV12-4 | TRBD2
CASSPGTAEQYF | TRBJ2-7 | TRBV11-3 | TRBD1
CAITSRGKNTEAFF | TRBJ1-1 | TRBV10-3 | NA
CASSLAISGHDFQETQYF | TRBJ2-5 | TRBV5-1 | NA
CASSLWHTDTQYF | TRBJ2-3 | TRBV7-8 | NA
CASSLFQGGKTQYF | TRBJ2-5 | TRBV7-2 | NA
CASRLDRAGNQPQHF | TRBJ1-5 | TRBV6-1 | TRBD1
CASSIKVGPSNYGYTF | TRBJ1-2 | TRBV7-2 | NA
CATARQTQNSPLHF | TRBJ1-6 | TRBV12-3/TRBV12-4 | NA
CASSAGGRAEETQYF | NA | TRBV11-2 | TRBD2
CASSPAQGNEKLFF | TRBJ1-4 | TRBV12-3/TRBV12-4 | NA
CASSRDGEAFF | TRBJ1-1 | TRBV12-3/TRBV12-4 | NA
CASSTSQGAARSYEQYF | TRBJ2-7 | TRBV7-9 | TRBD1
CASSRVTGYEQYF | TRBJ2-7 | TRBV4-3 | NA
CASSARWEQYF | TRBJ2-4 | TRBV2 | NA
CASSLSRELADTQYF | TRBJ2-3 | TRBV7-2 | NA
CASSAIRQVSYEQYF | TRBJ2-7 | TRBV6-1 | NA
CASSLDRGAATNEKLFF | TRBJ1-4 | TRBV3-1 | TRBD1
CASSVDPSGPYNEQFF | TRBJ2-1 | TRBV9 | TRBD2
CSVGGAGSYEQYF | TRBJ2-7 | TRBV29-1 | NA